What follows is one TCR beta chain and its context. TCRdb's table, derived via immunoSEQ multiplex PCR, lists solely in-frame clones and lacks some. This repertoire shows 250,000 to 350,000 clones, 75% to 90% found once; its top ten account for roughly an eighth. The record originates from a study of blood T cell repertoires in COVID-19. Study background: In each case, the material was cDNA or gDNA derived from T cells, B-cell-depleted T cells, or PBMCs.

The material sequenced was peripheral blood. This sequence originates from an older woman with acute or convalescent COVID-19.

This CDR3 is CASSQSYEQYF. CDR3 nucleotide sequence: TGTGCCAGCAGTCAATCCTACGAGCAGTACTTC. The gene calls are TRBV6-2 or TRBV6-3 and TRBJ2-7; no reliable D call. Trimming took 5 bases from V and 1 from J, leaving 3 bases between them. Germline CDR1 and CDR2: MNHEY and SVGEGT. This CDR3 comprises 11 residues.